This T cell receptor (beta chain) was identified during a study of blood T cells in healthy people across ages. In terms of origin and age, donors were healthy Caucasian individuals from Russia aged about 6 to 90. Total RNA extraction produced at least 5 micrograms (per sample) for the study. In the case of this clonotype: Its target is unknown.

Findings and limits, study-wide: Those diversity estimates obtained from one million T cells were thought to be underestimates. Versus aged donors, long-lived donors had higher diversity and more naive CD4+ cells.

The second PCR ran about 7 to 12 cycles with a sample-barcoded 5' primer and J-beta primers. TCRdb re-analysed the 5' RACE reads in MiXCR, keeping a single row per CDR3 protein. The table has over 600,000 distinct CDR3 sequences, about 43% seen once. CDR3 length equals 17 residues. Germline V gives CDR1 SGHTA, CDR2 FQGNSA. The V and J ends lost 0 bases and 3 bases respectively, with 16 bases between them. The sequence came from a man aged 80 or over in good health. This rearrangement joins TRBV7-2 to TRBJ2-3; tentative D call: TRBD2 (7 bases). Source material: blood. CDR3 bases: TGTGCCAGCAGCTTAGCGCGGCGGGGGCTGGTAACAGATACGCAGTATTTT. It codes for CASSLARRGLVTDTQYF.